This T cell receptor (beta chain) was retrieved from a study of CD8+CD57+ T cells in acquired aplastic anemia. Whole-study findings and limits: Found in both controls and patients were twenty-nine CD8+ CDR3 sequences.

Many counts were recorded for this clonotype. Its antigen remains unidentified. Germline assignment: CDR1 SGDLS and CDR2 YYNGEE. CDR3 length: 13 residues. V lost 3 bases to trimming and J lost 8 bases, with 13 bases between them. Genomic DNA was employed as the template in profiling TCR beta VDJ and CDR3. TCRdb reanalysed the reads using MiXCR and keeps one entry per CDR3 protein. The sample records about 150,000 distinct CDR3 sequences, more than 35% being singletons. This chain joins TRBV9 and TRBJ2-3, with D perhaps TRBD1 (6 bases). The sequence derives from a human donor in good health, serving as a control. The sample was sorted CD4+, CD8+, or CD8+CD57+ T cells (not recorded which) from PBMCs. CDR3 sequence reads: CASSANQGSTQYF. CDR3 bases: TGTGCCAGCAGCGCAAACCAGGGGAGTACGCAGTATTTT. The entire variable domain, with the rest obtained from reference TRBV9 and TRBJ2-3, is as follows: DSGVTQTPKHLITATGQRVTLRCSPRSGDLSVYWYQQSLDQGLQFLIQYYNGEERAKGNILERFSAQQFPDLHSELNLSSLELGDSALYFCASSANQGSTQYFGPGTRLTVL.